This T cell receptor beta chain was captured by sequencing in a study of shared clonotypes between healthy human individuals. Data came from immunoSEQ multiplex PCR; TCRdb stores just in-frame clones and leaves some out. This sample has 500,000 or so clones, with approximately 94% found just once. This clone was observed once. The germline V and J ends were trimmed by 3 bases and 3 bases, with 15 bases remaining between them. The CDR3 is 15 residues long. Germline V gene lookup returns CDR1 SGHRS and CDR2 YFSETQ. V gene TRBV5-1 combines with J gene TRBJ2-5; D call uncertain. The TCR sequence derives from a woman aged 25 to 45 in good health. The specimen was naive CD4+ T cells sorted from blood. Subset noted: CD45RA+ positively selected. The CDR3 DNA follows: TGCGCCAGCAGCTACCAGGATGCGGAAAAAGAGACCCAGTACTTC. This translates into CASSYQDAEKETQYF.